Listed below are T cell receptor beta chains from one sample, sequenced in a study of cytomegalovirus exposure and HLA in healthy donors. TCRdb keeps only in-frame clones here, not all; method: immunoSEQ multiplex PCR. Across 100,000 to 150,000 clones, the top ten clones capture roughly 1.5% of the sample. The sequencing input was PBMCs. These receptors were obtained from a middle-aged woman in good health and CMV-seronegative. Both conserved end residues are part of each CDR3. D genes are given only for firm matches.

J gene,V gene,D gene,CDR3 protein,CDR3 DNA
TRBJ2-5,TRBV19,TRBD1,CASSTDRGETQYF,TGTGCCAGTAGTACCGACAGGGGGGAGACCCAGTACTTC
TRBJ2-2,TRBV9,-,CASSLRSQGTTGELFF,TGTGCCAGCAGCCTAAGATCCCAGGGGACCACCGGGGAGCTGTTTTTT
TRBJ2-3,TRBV20-1,-,CSALGLPTQYF,TGCAGTGCCCTGGGACTCCCTACGCAGTATTTT
TRBJ1-1,TRBV19,-,CASSQAGVAFF,TGTGCCAGTAGTCAAGCAGGGGTAGCTTTCTTT
TRBJ1-5,TRBV27,-,CASSFQTSRISNQPQHF,TGTGCCAGCAGTTTTCAAACATCTAGGATTAGCAATCAGCCCCAGCATTTT
TRBJ2-3,TRBV10-3,TRBD1,CAISESPGQGAPDTQYF,TGTGCCATCAGTGAGTCCCCGGGACAGGGGGCTCCAGATACGCAGTATTTT
TRBJ2-1,TRBV7-2,TRBD2,CASSSDSTSGGGGQFF,TGTGCCAGCAGCTCAGATTCGACTAGCGGGGGTGGTGGGCAGTTCTTC
TRBJ1-2,TRBV14,-,CASSQGTDYGYTF,TGTGCCAGCAGCCAAGGGACAGACTATGGCTACACCTTC
TRBJ1-2,TRBV19,TRBD1,CAGASGTVPYGYTF,TGTGCTGGCGCTTCCGGGACAGTACCATATGGCTACACCTTC
TRBJ1-5,TRBV7-2,-,CASSLDREVGQPQHF,TGTGCCAGCAGCTTAGACAGGGAAGTAGGTCAGCCCCAGCATTTT